This is a list of T cell receptor beta chains from one sample in a study of CD8 T cells in Susac syndrome. From the immunoSEQ multiplex PCR reads, TCRdb called clonotypes with MiXCR, one entry per CDR3 protein. The sample has some 130,000 distinct CDR3 sequences, roughly 94% seen once; the top ten hold about 0.13%. The source material was CD4+ T cells from PBMCs. These receptors were collected from a human donor with multiple sclerosis. The CDR3 runs from the conserved cysteine through the conserved F or W. A D gene is named only where the DNA matches it firmly. Some rows mark clone size as missing; the rest say once, few, many or name a class of expanded clone.

D gene,clone size,V gene,J gene,CDR3 protein,CDR3 DNA
-,-,TRBV7-3,TRBJ2-3,CASSLSSPDTQYF,TGTGCCAGCAGCTTGTCTAGCCCAGATACGCAGTATTTT
TRBD1,-,TRBV7-9,TRBJ2-3,CASSAGQGDSDTQYF,TGTGCCAGCAGCGCGGGACAGGGGGACTCAGATACGCAGTATTTT
-,-,TRBV6-5,TRBJ2-1,CATRGQSENEQFF,TGTGCCACCCGGGGGCAATCGGAAAATGAGCAGTTCTTC
TRBD1,-,TRBV18,TRBJ2-5,CASSDREQETQYF,TGTGCCAGCTCAGACAGGGAACAAGAGACCCAGTACTTC
-,once,TRBV23-1,TRBJ1-1,CASSHLGFAAFF,TGCGCCAGCAGTCACCTAGGGTTCGCAGCTTTCTTT
-,-,TRBV2,TRBJ2-5,CASSDAETQYF,TGTGCCAGCAGTGATGCAGAGACCCAGTACTTC
-,once,TRBV20-1,TRBJ2-7,CSARDPWYEQYF,TGCAGTGCTAGAGATCCCTGGTACGAGCAGTACTTC
TRBD1,-,TRBV6-1,TRBJ2-7,CATIRDRGTYEQYF,TGTGCCACGATCCGGGACAGGGGAACCTACGAGCAGTACTTC
TRBD2,-,TRBV5-1,TRBJ2-1,CASSLRGGELDNEQFF,TGCGCCAGCAGCCTCCGTGGGGGGGAGTTGGACAATGAGCAGTTCTTC
-,-,TRBV25-1,TRBJ1-1,CASSKQRGSTYTEAFF,TGTGCCAGCAGTAAACAACGGGGATCAACGTACACTGAAGCTTTCTTT